Shown below are 17 T cell receptor beta chains from a single sample sequenced in a study of T cell responses to AZD1222 COVID-19 vaccine. Only in-frame clones appear in the TCRdb table, and some are missing; sequencing was by immunoSEQ multiplex PCR. The table lists over 150,000 clones, 85% to 95% of them singletons. Source: peripheral blood, taken on day 0 of AZD1222 vaccination. Every receptor here comes from an adult in good health.

The V call is TRBV28, the J call TRBJ1-4; unclear D gene. Germline V lookup: CDR1 MDHEN, CDR2 SYDVKM. The CDR3 runs to 18 residues. V was cut by 6 bases and J by 0 bases, with 20 bases left in between. The CDR3 protein is CASSRGGGRKATNEKLFF. DNA of the CDR3: TGTGCCAGCAGCCGAGGCGGAGGGCGAAAGGCAACTAATGAAAAACTGTTTTTT.

This chain connects TRBV18 to TRBJ1-2, with 7 bases lining up with TRBD1. The CDR3 sequence is 14 residues long. J was trimmed by 4 bases and V by 2 bases; bases with no gene match: 4. The germline V gene encodes CDR1 KGHSH and CDR2 LQKENI. The CDR3 is CASSPGTDGYGYTF. The CDR3 nucleotides read TGTGCCAGCTCACCAGGGACAGACGGCTATGGCTACACCTTC.

V usage is TRBV5-1 and J usage is TRBJ2-5; 7 bases fit TRBD1. Germline assignment: CDR1 SGHRS and CDR2 YFSETQ. Trimming cost V 4 bases and J 1 base; bases outside gene matches: 4. The CDR3 has 14 residues. The CDR3 loop is CASSLTGPQETQYF. In DNA form, the CDR3 reads TGCGCCAGCAGCCTGACAGGGCCCCAAGAGACCCAGTACTTC. Complete variable domain (other parts from reference TRBV5-1 and TRBJ2-5): KAGVTQTPRYLIKTRGQQVTLSCSPISGHRSVSWYQQTPGQGLQFLFEYFSETQRNKGNFPGRFSGRQFSNSRSEMNVSTLELGDSALYLCASSLTGPQETQYFGPGTRLLVL.

This clone was detected only once. The chain employs TRBV2 and TRBJ2-7, with 10 nucleotides matching TRBD2. Germline loops: CDR1 SNHLY, CDR2 FYNNEI. V shed 4 bases, J shed 4 bases, and the junction held 4 bases outside the gene matches. This CDR3 comprises 14 residues. For the CDR3, the DNA is TGTGCCAGCAGTGCAGGTAGCGGGAGGTACGAGCAGTACTTC. It translates to CASSAGSGRYEQYF.

The DNA for the CDR3 is TGTGCCAGCAGTTCCTCGTCCTTATTCTACGAGCAGTACGTC. It encodes CASSSSSLFYEQYV. The chain is built from TRBV6-2 or TRBV6-3 and TRBJ2-7, with D unclear. Germline V gives CDR1 MNHEY, CDR2 SVGEGT. The CDR3 covers 14 residues. V was trimmed by 4 bases and J by 3 bases, leaving 13 bases between them.

The genes are TRBV6-2 or TRBV6-3 and TRBJ2-2; D gene unclear. The CDR3 has 14 residues. The V and J ends lost 4 bases and 2 bases respectively, with 8 bases between them. The germline V gene has CDR1 MNHEY and CDR2 SVGEGT. In DNA, the CDR3 is TGTGCCAGCAGTTCCATACACAACACCGGGGAGCTGTTTTTT. This encodes CASSSIHNTGELFF.

V gene TRBV4-1 combines with J gene TRBJ1-1; D not certain. Germline V gene data show CDR1 as MGHRA and CDR2 as YSYEKL. Trimming cost V 6 bases and J 1 base, with 9 bases left between them. CDR3 length: 13 amino acids. The CDR3 nucleotides are TGCGCCAGCAGTCCTACAGAGAACACTGAAGCTTTCTTT. Encoded protein: CASSPTENTEAFF.

This chain connects TRBV5-1 to TRBJ2-1, with D perhaps matching TRBD2 (6 bases). Trimming removed 0 bases from V and 0 bases from J, with 10 bases in between. This CDR3 is built from 16 residues. CDR1 and CDR2 (germline): SGHRS, YFSETQ. CDR3 coding DNA: TGCGCCAGCAGCTTGGTGGCGGGGCTCTCCTACAATGAGCAGTTCTTC. Residues: CASSLVAGLSYNEQFF.

This rearrangement joins TRBV2 to TRBJ1-5; TRBD1 might be the D (5 bases). The V gene's germline CDR1 is SNHLY and CDR2 FYNNEI. The CDR3 spans 14 residues. Trimming stripped 1 base from V and 9 bases from J, with 13 bases between. Here the CDR3 reads CASSEGPGTGPQHF. Written as DNA, the CDR3 is TGTGCCAGCAGTGAAGGACCGGGTACAGGGCCCCAGCATTTT.

CDR3 amino acids: CASWGGGASNEQFF. In DNA form, the CDR3 reads TGTGCCAGTTGGGGGGGAGGAGCGTCCAATGAGCAGTTCTTC. This chain links TRBV10-3 with TRBJ2-1; TRBD2 agrees at 7 bases. V shed 10 bases, J shed 6 bases, and the junction held 12 bases outside the gene matches. There are 14 residues in the CDR3. In germline, CDR1 is ENHRY, CDR2 SYGVKD.

The chain has TRBV15 and TRBJ2-1, with 9 bases that match TRBD2. The CDR3 length is 15 residues. Germline CDR1 reads LNHNV; CDR2 reads YYDKDF (reference sequence). Trimming took 1 base from V and 7 from J; bases not matched to a gene: 5. The CDR3 sequence is CATSRVVAGDNEQFF. CDR3 DNA sequence: TGTGCCACCAGCAGAGTGGTAGCGGGGGATAATGAGCAGTTCTTC.

This clone was counted at least ten times. The V gene is TRBV5-1, the J gene TRBJ2-5; D uncertain. Germline loops: CDR1 SGHRS, CDR2 YFSETQ. The germline V and J ends were trimmed by 4 bases and 0 bases, with 13 bases remaining between them. The CDR3 sequence is 15 residues long. In DNA form, the CDR3 reads TGCGCCAGCAGCCTTTCCACAGAGTACCAAGAGACCCAGTACTTC. Encoded protein: CASSLSTEYQETQYF. The variable domain in full, completed from reference TRBV5-1 and TRBJ2-5, reads KAGVTQTPRYLIKTRGQQVTLSCSPISGHRSVSWYQQTPGQGLQFLFEYFSETQRNKGNFPGRFSGRQFSNSRSEMNVSTLELGDSALYLCASSLSTEYQETQYFGPGTRLLVL.

The gene calls are TRBV12-3 or TRBV12-4 and TRBJ1-2; no definite D call. The CDR3 loop spans 12 amino acids. Trimming cost V 1 base and J 5 bases, with 5 bases left between them. CDR3 DNA: TGTGCCAGCAGTTTAGAGCGTTATGGCTACACCTTC. Protein sequence: CASSLERYGYTF.

The genes are TRBV5-1 and TRBJ2-7; D remains unclear. The CDR3 runs 14 residues. V was trimmed by 0 bases and J by 0 bases, leaving 7 bases between them. The germline CDR1 and CDR2 sequences are SGHRS and YFSETQ. The CDR3 DNA reads TGCGCCAGCAGCTTGGTTCGGTTCTCCTACGAGCAGTACTTC. This translates into CASSLVRFSYEQYF.

The count of this clone is one. The V call is TRBV2, the J call TRBJ1-2; D remains ambiguous. Trimming took 6 bases from V and 4 from J, leaving 9 bases between them. CDR1 and CDR2 (germline): SNHLY, FYNNEI. CDR3 length equals 12 residues. In nucleotides, the CDR3 is TGTGCCAGCAGGGGGTCCCGCTATGGCTACACCTTC. Its protein is CASRGSRYGYTF. Full variable domain (rest looked up from reference TRBV2 and TRBJ1-2): EPEVTQTPSHQVTQMGQEVILRCVPISNHLYFYWYRQILGQKVEFLVSFYNNEISEKSEIFDDQFSVERPDGSNFTLKIRSTKLEDSAMYFCASRGSRYGYTFGSGTRLTVV.

This clone was seen just once. The chain uses TRBV3-1 (or the pseudogene TRBV3-2) and TRBJ2-7; TRBD2 matches 9 bases. V shed 0 bases and J 0 bases; nucleotides not matched to a gene: 9. There are 18 residues in the CDR3. The V gene's germline CDR1 is LGHDT and CDR2 YNNKEL (reference sequence). CDR3 sequence: CASSQEPPQAGGSYEQYF. Here the CDR3 DNA reads TGTGCCAGCAGCCAAGAGCCCCCTCAAGCGGGAGGCTCCTACGAGCAGTACTTC.

The rearrangement uses TRBV7-2 and TRBJ1-6; 8 nucleotides line up with TRBD1. This CDR3 region has 15 residues. The V gene end was trimmed by 5 bases and the J gene end by 10 bases; junction bases not matched to a gene: 10. The V gene's germline CDR1 is SGHTA and CDR2 FQGNSA. CDR3 sequence reads: CASSERTGNGSPLHF. In nucleotides, the CDR3 is TGTGCCAGCAGCGAGCGGACAGGGAACGGGTCACCCCTCCACTTT.